This TCR beta chain was identified in a study of Graves' ophthalmopathy and Graves' hyperthyroidism. At the level of the study: Samples of peripheral blood were obtained at initial diagnosis, prior to treatment of any kind. Study conclusions and caveats: Clonotypes were expanded in thyroid at above 0.001 frequency, and most also appeared in blood. The 13-signature model separated ophthalmopathy from stable hyperthyroidism at 85% to 90% sensitivity and around 77% specificity.

V shed 5 bases, J shed 10 bases, and the junction held 7 bases outside the gene matches. The CDR3 has 13 residues. CDR1 SGDLS and CDR2 YYNGEE come from the germline V gene. To note about this clonotype: Its antigen is unknown.

RNA transcripts were the template, and TCR beta CDR3 regions were amplified from them. The first round was an RT-PCR with HTBI primers, and the second round was a multiplex PCR. MiXCR, applied by TCRdb to the multiplex PCR reads, yields one record per CDR3 protein. Of about 640,000 distinct CDR3 sequences in the sample, more than 40% were seen once. The source of this sequence is an adult man with Graves' ophthalmopathy. The chain links TRBV9 to TRBJ1-4; 8 bases are shared with TRBD1. Sequencing was performed on peripheral blood. The CDR3 sequence: CASSPGTGRKLFF. CDR3 in DNA: TGTGCCAGCAGTCCCGGGACAGGCAGAAAACTGTTTTTT.